These T cell receptor beta chains were read from a single sample in a study of technical replicates of blood from several donors. Produced via immunoSEQ multiplex PCR; TCRdb's table is partial and in-frame only. The sample lists about 88,000 clones, under 95% occurring once. Sequencing was carried out using T cells isolated from PBMCs. The receptor set was obtained from a human donor in good health. CDR3s include the opening cysteine and the closing phenylalanine or tryptophan. The D gene is left open where the match is weak. Part of the rows lack a size; the others show once, few, many or a class for expanded clones.

V gene: TRBV4-2
CDR3 length: 17
D gene: TRBD1
clone size: NA
J gene: TRBJ2-5
CDR3 protein: CASSQNAGTGGYETQYF
CDR3 DNA: TGTGCCAGCAGCCAAAATGCCGGGACAGGGGGCTATGAGACCCAGTACTTC

V gene: TRBV7-7
CDR3 length: 13
D gene: NA
clone size: NA
J gene: TRBJ2-1
CDR3 protein: CASSVLQGNEQFF
CDR3 DNA: TGTGCTAGCAGCGTCCTACAGGGAAATGAGCAGTTCTTC

V gene: TRBV27
CDR3 length: 13
D gene: NA
clone size: NA
J gene: TRBJ2-7
CDR3 protein: CASAAGRSYEQYF
CDR3 DNA: TGTGCCAGCGCTGCAGGGAGGTCCTACGAGCAGTACTTC

V gene: TRBV29-1
CDR3 length: 15
D gene: NA
clone size: NA
J gene: TRBJ2-7
CDR3 protein: CSVRIGGGRPYEQYF
CDR3 DNA: TGCAGCGTGCGAATAGGGGGGGGGAGACCCTACGAGCAGTACTTC

V gene: TRBV11-2
CDR3 length: 14
D gene: TRBD2
clone size: NA
J gene: TRBJ2-1
CDR3 protein: CASSLAGGRNEQFF
CDR3 DNA: TGTGCCAGCAGCTTAGCGGGAGGGCGGAATGAGCAGTTCTTC

V gene: TRBV11-2
CDR3 length: 13
D gene: TRBD2
clone size: NA
J gene: TRBJ2-2
CDR3 protein: CASSPGGSGELFF
CDR3 DNA: TGTGCCAGCAGCCCCGGGGGGTCCGGGGAGCTGTTTTTT

V gene: TRBV28
CDR3 length: 14
D gene: TRBD1
clone size: NA
J gene: TRBJ1-2
CDR3 protein: CASRTNRGSYGYTF
CDR3 DNA: TGTGCCAGCAGGACAAACAGGGGCAGCTATGGCTACACCTTC

V gene: TRBV7-6
CDR3 length: 19
D gene: TRBD2
clone size: NA
J gene: TRBJ2-3
CDR3 protein: CASSLDGTSGGLSTDTQYF
CDR3 DNA: TGTGCCAGCAGCTTAGACGGGACTAGCGGGGGCCTTAGCACAGATACGCAGTATTTT

V gene: TRBV6-1
CDR3 length: 13
D gene: TRBD1
clone size: NA
J gene: TRBJ1-5
CDR3 protein: CASRPGQDPPQHF
CDR3 DNA: TGTGCCAGCAGACCAGGACAGGACCCGCCCCAGCATTTT

V gene: TRBV10-3
CDR3 length: 15
D gene: TRBD1
clone size: NA
J gene: TRBJ1-1
CDR3 protein: CAISRRDRKNTEAFF
CDR3 DNA: TGTGCCATCAGTAGGAGGGACAGGAAGAACACTGAAGCTTTCTTT

V gene: TRBV6-1
CDR3 length: 17
D gene: TRBD1
clone size: once
J gene: TRBJ2-5
CDR3 protein: CASSEGRRWDREETQYF
CDR3 DNA: TGTGCCAGCAGTGAGGGACGAAGGTGGGACAGGGAGGAGACCCAGTACTTC

V gene: TRBV19
CDR3 length: 15
D gene: NA
clone size: NA
J gene: TRBJ1-4
CDR3 protein: CASSTLIGSGEKLFF
CDR3 DNA: TGTGCCAGTAGTACCCTGATCGGGAGCGGTGAAAAACTGTTTTTT

V gene: TRBV6-6
CDR3 length: 15
D gene: NA
clone size: NA
J gene: TRBJ2-7
CDR3 protein: CASRFGRLFNYEQYF
CDR3 DNA: TGTGCCAGCAGGTTTGGCAGGTTGTTTAACTACGAGCAGTACTTC

V gene: TRBV4-1
CDR3 length: 17
D gene: NA
clone size: NA
J gene: TRBJ2-3
CDR3 protein: CASSQGSADSSTDTQYF
CDR3 DNA: TGCGCCAGCAGCCAAGGGTCAGCGGATTCTAGCACAGATACGCAGTATTTT

V gene: TRBV4-1
CDR3 length: 13
D gene: TRBD1
clone size: NA
J gene: TRBJ2-1
CDR3 protein: CASSRGQYNEQFF
CDR3 DNA: TGCGCCAGCAGCCGGGGACAGTACAATGAGCAGTTCTTC

V gene: TRBV6-6
CDR3 length: 16
D gene: NA
clone size: NA
J gene: TRBJ1-2
CDR3 protein: CASSYLQTGSDYGYTF
CDR3 DNA: TGTGCCAGCAGTTACTTGCAAACAGGGTCAGACTATGGCTACACCTTC

V gene: TRBV5-1
CDR3 length: 14
D gene: NA
clone size: NA
J gene: TRBJ2-5
CDR3 protein: CASSLVGGPETQYF
CDR3 DNA: TGCGCCAGCAGCTTGGTCGGGGGGCCGGAGACCCAGTACTTC

V gene: TRBV5-5
CDR3 length: 17
D gene: TRBD1
clone size: NA
J gene: TRBJ1-4
CDR3 protein: CASSLRQGPATNEKLFF
CDR3 DNA: TGTGCCAGCAGCTTAAGACAGGGCCCTGCAACTAATGAAAAACTGTTTTTT

V gene: TRBV9
CDR3 length: 14
D gene: TRBD1
clone size: NA
J gene: TRBJ1-2
CDR3 protein: CASSADRRDYGYTF
CDR3 DNA: TGTGCCAGCAGTGCGGACAGGCGGGACTATGGCTACACCTTC

V gene: TRBV5-1
CDR3 length: 14
D gene: NA
clone size: NA
J gene: TRBJ2-5
CDR3 protein: CASSPSELQETQYF
CDR3 DNA: TGCGCCAGCAGCCCTTCTGAGCTCCAAGAGACCCAGTACTTC

V gene: TRBV6-5
CDR3 length: 13
D gene: NA
clone size: NA
J gene: TRBJ2-3
CDR3 protein: CASSPGGTDTQYF
CDR3 DNA: TGTGCCAGCAGTCCCGGGGGCACAGATACGCAGTATTTT

V gene: TRBV29-1
CDR3 length: 13
D gene: NA
clone size: NA
J gene: TRBJ1-1
CDR3 protein: CSALGQSYTEAFF
CDR3 DNA: TGCAGCGCCCTGGGCCAATCCTACACTGAAGCTTTCTTT

V gene: TRBV6-1
CDR3 length: 15
D gene: TRBD2
clone size: NA
J gene: TRBJ2-7
CDR3 protein: CASRGGLAGIYEQYF
CDR3 DNA: TGTGCCAGCAGGGGGGGACTAGCGGGAATCTACGAGCAGTACTTC

V gene: TRBV28
CDR3 length: 18
D gene: NA
clone size: NA
J gene: TRBJ1-5
CDR3 protein: CASSIRVVGGLDNQPQHF
CDR3 DNA: TGTGCCAGCAGTATAAGGGTGGTGGGAGGGTTGGACAATCAGCCCCAGCATTTT

V gene: TRBV10-3
CDR3 length: 15
D gene: NA
clone size: NA
J gene: TRBJ1-2
CDR3 protein: CAISAVGIGEGYYTF
CDR3 DNA: TGTGCCATCAGTGCAGTGGGAATCGGGGAGGGGTACTACACCTTC

V gene: TRBV18
CDR3 length: 17
D gene: TRBD1
clone size: NA
J gene: TRBJ2-2
CDR3 protein: CASSPFGTGANTGELFF
CDR3 DNA: TGTGCCAGCTCACCATTCGGGACAGGGGCCAACACCGGGGAGCTGTTTTTT

V gene: TRBV5-6
CDR3 length: 13
D gene: TRBD1
clone size: NA
J gene: TRBJ2-7
CDR3 protein: CASRGGQGYEQYF
CDR3 DNA: TGTGCCAGCAGGGGGGGACAGGGGTACGAGCAGTACTTC

V gene: TRBV9
CDR3 length: 15
D gene: NA
clone size: NA
J gene: TRBJ1-1
CDR3 protein: CASSVEPGMNTEAFF
CDR3 DNA: TGTGCCAGCAGCGTAGAGCCAGGGATGAACACTGAAGCTTTCTTT

V gene: TRBV2
CDR3 length: 22
D gene: TRBD2
clone size: NA
J gene: TRBJ2-1
CDR3 protein: CASKRSWMTGTSGRGGYNEQFF
CDR3 DNA: TGTGCCAGCAAGAGGAGTTGGATGACCGGGACTAGCGGGAGGGGAGGATACAATGAGCAGTTCTTC

V gene: TRBV9
CDR3 length: 17
D gene: TRBD2
clone size: NA
J gene: TRBJ2-1
CDR3 protein: CASSVDQAGASYNEQFF
CDR3 DNA: TGTGCCAGCAGCGTAGATCAAGCGGGGGCGTCCTACAATGAGCAGTTCTTC

V gene: TRBV29-1
CDR3 length: 14
D gene: TRBD1
clone size: once
J gene: TRBJ1-1
CDR3 protein: CSVTPRGQGTEAFF
CDR3 DNA: TGCAGCGTTACCCCCCGGGGACAGGGCACTGAAGCTTTCTTT

V gene: TRBV5-1
CDR3 length: 15
D gene: TRBD1
clone size: NA
J gene: TRBJ1-1
CDR3 protein: CASSLAGTGGTEAFF
CDR3 DNA: TGCGCCAGCTCTCTGGCGGGGACAGGTGGCACTGAAGCTTTCTTT

V gene: TRBV19
CDR3 length: 15
D gene: NA
clone size: NA
J gene: TRBJ2-5
CDR3 protein: CASSISAGLQETQYF
CDR3 DNA: TGTGCCAGTAGTATCAGCGCGGGGCTCCAAGAGACCCAGTACTTC

V gene: TRBV11-2
CDR3 length: 13
D gene: NA
clone size: NA
J gene: TRBJ1-1
CDR3 protein: CASSAQNGAEAFF
CDR3 DNA: TGTGCCAGCAGCGCACAAAACGGGGCTGAAGCTTTCTTT

V gene: TRBV4-1
CDR3 length: 14
D gene: TRBD1
clone size: NA
J gene: TRBJ1-2
CDR3 protein: CASSPQDRDYGYTF
CDR3 DNA: TGCGCCAGCAGCCCCCAGGACAGGGACTATGGCTACACCTTC

V gene: TRBV29-1
CDR3 length: 15
D gene: TRBD1
clone size: NA
J gene: TRBJ2-3
CDR3 protein: CSVRDRGRSTDTQYF
CDR3 DNA: TGCAGCGTTAGGGACAGGGGGCGTAGTACAGATACGCAGTATTTT

V gene: TRBV30
CDR3 length: 14
D gene: TRBD1
clone size: NA
J gene: TRBJ1-4
CDR3 protein: CACDTGTGAEKLFF
CDR3 DNA: TGTGCCTGTGACACCGGGACAGGGGCTGAAAAACTGTTTTTT

V gene: TRBV29-1
CDR3 length: 13
D gene: TRBD1
clone size: NA
J gene: TRBJ1-1
CDR3 protein: CSVEGTGGEGAFF
CDR3 DNA: TGCAGCGTTGAGGGGACAGGCGGCGAGGGCGCTTTCTTT

V gene: TRBV29-1
CDR3 length: 13
D gene: TRBD1
clone size: NA
J gene: TRBJ2-7
CDR3 protein: CSVEPGQAYEQYF
CDR3 DNA: TGCAGCGTCGAACCGGGACAGGCGTACGAGCAGTACTTC

V gene: TRBV11-3
CDR3 length: 17
D gene: TRBD2
clone size: NA
J gene: TRBJ2-1
CDR3 protein: CASSSPLAGGPKHEQFF
CDR3 DNA: TGTGCCAGCAGCTCCCCCTTAGCGGGAGGGCCGAAGCATGAGCAGTTCTTC

V gene: TRBV29-1
CDR3 length: 12
D gene: NA
clone size: few
J gene: TRBJ1-1
CDR3 protein: CSVEDNRDLPFF
CDR3 DNA: TGCAGCGTTGAAGACAACAGGGATTTGCCTTTCTTT

V gene: TRBV6-1
CDR3 length: 16
D gene: TRBD1
clone size: NA
J gene: TRBJ2-3
CDR3 protein: CASSELTGVLTDTQYF
CDR3 DNA: TGTGCCAGCAGTGAATTGACAGGGGTCCTGACAGATACGCAGTATTTT

V gene: TRBV29-1
CDR3 length: 13
D gene: TRBD2
clone size: NA
J gene: TRBJ2-2
CDR3 protein: CSARTRGAGELFF
CDR3 DNA: TGCAGCGCCCGGACTAGAGGAGCCGGGGAGCTGTTTTTT

V gene: TRBV7-9
CDR3 length: 16
D gene: NA
clone size: few
J gene: TRBJ1-2
CDR3 protein: CASRTDSDLGNYGYTF
CDR3 DNA: TGTGCCAGCAGGACGGACAGCGACCTTGGGAACTATGGCTACACCTTC

V gene: TRBV4-2
CDR3 length: 15
D gene: NA
clone size: once
J gene: TRBJ2-1
CDR3 protein: CASSQAIATYNEQFF
CDR3 DNA: TGTGCCAGCAGCCAAGCAATAGCGACCTACAATGAGCAGTTCTTC

V gene: TRBV5-6
CDR3 length: 15
D gene: NA
clone size: NA
J gene: TRBJ1-1
CDR3 protein: CASSLSGEMNTEAFF
CDR3 DNA: TGTGCCAGCAGCTTATCGGGGGAAATGAACACTGAAGCTTTCTTT

V gene: TRBV30
CDR3 length: 13
D gene: NA
clone size: NA
J gene: TRBJ2-7
CDR3 protein: CAWRMGPRSEQYF
CDR3 DNA: TGTGCCTGGAGAATGGGGCCACGTTCCGAGCAGTACTTC